The clone carrying this TCR beta chain has only a few counts. Its antigen remains unknown. V lost 4 bases, J lost 0 bases, and 7 bases stayed unmatched. CDR3 length equals 17 residues. Germline loops: CDR1 MNHEY, CDR2 SVGAGI. The data derive from a study of T cell repertoires in cytomegalovirus infection. Study-wide background: From public TCR beta signatures came an indication of both CMV infection and matching HLA type.

One entry per CDR3 protein results from TCRdb running MiXCR on the reads. The data contain about 68,000 distinct CDR3 sequences, about 22% of them seen just once; the ten biggest clones take up 79%. Study-wide findings and caveats: The cumulative frequency of public TCR beta families identified carriers of CMV plus the relevant HLA. Within the response measured ex vivo, HLA-C-restricted CMV-specific TCR beta clonotypes were dominant.

The J gene is TRBJ2-2, the V gene TRBV6-5; 8 nucleotides align to TRBD2. This sequence was found in a human donor in good health (CMV status not recorded). Some clones in this sample may be carry-over from other donors' samples. The sequencing input was PBMCs, sequenced either directly or after in vitro stimulation (not recorded which). The DNA for the CDR3 is TGTGCCAGCAGTTTCAATTTAGCGGGGCCGAACACCGGGGAGCTGTTTTTT. Residues: CASSFNLAGPNTGELFF.